This T cell receptor beta chain derives from a study of technical replicates of blood from several donors. Some clones are missing from TCRdb's copy, which holds only in-frame ones; the method was immunoSEQ multiplex PCR. The sample has about 75,000 clones, around 97% seen once. The CDR3 extends over 13 amino acids. From germline, CDR1 is KGHSH and CDR2 LQKENI. Between the trimmed V and J ends, which lost 3 bases and 2 bases, there was a span of 7 bases. The rearrangement links TRBV18 to TRBJ1-2, with D uncertain. The sequenced sample consisted of T cells isolated from PBMCs. The source is a human donor in good health. Here the CDR3 reads CASSPGRNYGYTF. The CDR3 region has the DNA TGTGCCAGCTCACCGGGGAGGAACTATGGCTACACCTTC.